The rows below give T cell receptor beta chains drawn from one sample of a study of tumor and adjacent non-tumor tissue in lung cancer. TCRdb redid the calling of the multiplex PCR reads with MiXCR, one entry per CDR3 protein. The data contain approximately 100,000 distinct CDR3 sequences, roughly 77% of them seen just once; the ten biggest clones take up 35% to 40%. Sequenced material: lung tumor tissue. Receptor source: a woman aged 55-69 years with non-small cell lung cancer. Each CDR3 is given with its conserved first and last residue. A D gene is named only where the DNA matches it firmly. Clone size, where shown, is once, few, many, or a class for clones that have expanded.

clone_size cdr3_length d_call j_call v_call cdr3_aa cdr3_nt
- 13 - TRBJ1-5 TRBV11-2 CGSSSEGFQPQHF TGTGGCAGCAGCTCCGAGGGTTTTCAGCCACAGCATTTT
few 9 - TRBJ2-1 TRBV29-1 CGIGNEQFF TGCGGCATTGGGAATGAGCAATTCTTC
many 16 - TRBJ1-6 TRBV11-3 CASSPKKSSYNSPLHF TGTGCCAGCAGCCCCAAAAAAAGCTCCTATAATTCACCCCTCCACTTT
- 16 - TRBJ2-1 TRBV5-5 CASRGHMAGSYNEQFF TGTGCCAGTAGAGGACACATGGCAGGCTCCTACAATGAGCAGTTCTTC
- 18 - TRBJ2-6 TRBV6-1 CASSDKRKGSSGANFLTF TGTGCCAGCAGTGACAAGCGTAAGGGTTCCTCAGGGGCCAACTTCCTGACTTTC
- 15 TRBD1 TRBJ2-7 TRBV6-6 CASSVQTGGNYEQYF TGTGCCAGCAGTGTCCAGACAGGGGGAAACTACGAGCAGTACTTC
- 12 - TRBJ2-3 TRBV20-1 CSTRGDTDTLYF TGCAGTACTAGAGGAGACACAGATACGCTGTATTTT
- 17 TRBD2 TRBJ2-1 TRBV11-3 CAISIELTSGSQNEQFF TGTGCGATCAGCATAGAGTTGACTAGCGGGAGCCAAAATGAGCAGTTCTTC
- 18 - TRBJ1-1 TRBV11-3 CAGSLIGPPGRMNTEVFF TGTGCTGGCAGCTTAATTGGGCCGCCAGGACGGATGAACACTGAAGTTTTCTTT
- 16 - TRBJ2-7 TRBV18 CASSRTTEGISYEQYF TGTGCCAGCTCACGAACGACGGAGGGGATCTCCTACGAGCAGTACTTC
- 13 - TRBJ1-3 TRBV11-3 CASRSETGNTVYF TGTGCCAGCAGGTCTGAGACCGGAAACACCGTATATTTT
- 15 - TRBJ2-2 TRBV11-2 CASRLDGKSIGDLFF TGTGCCAGCAGATTAGATGGTAAATCCATCGGGGATCTGTTTTTT
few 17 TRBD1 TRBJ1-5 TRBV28 CASSSSGTGVSNQPQHF TGTGCCAGCAGTTCGTCCGGGACAGGGGTGAGCAATCAGCCCCAGCATTTT
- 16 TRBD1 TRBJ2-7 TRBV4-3 CVSSLDCDDRVDEQYF TGCGTCAGCAGCCTAGATTGTGATGACAGGGTCGACGAGCAGTACTTC
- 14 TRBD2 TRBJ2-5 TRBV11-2 CASSKRGVEESQYF TGTGCCAGCAGCAAGCGGGGGGTGGAAGAGTCCCAGTACTTC
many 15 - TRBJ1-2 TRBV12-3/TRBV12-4 CASSLHGGAIYGYTF TGTGCCAGCAGTTTGCATGGGGGGGCCATCTATGGCTACACCTTC
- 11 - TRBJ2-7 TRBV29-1 CSVGRRDEQYF TGCAGCGTCGGAAGAAGGGACGAGCAGTACTTC
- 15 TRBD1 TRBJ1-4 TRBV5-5 CASSPDATRGEQLFF TGTGCCAGCAGCCCCGACGCGACCAGGGGGGAACAACTGTTTTTT
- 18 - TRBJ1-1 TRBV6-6 CANSYGEEWRGTRTEAFF TGTGCCAACAGTTACGGGGAGGAGTGGCGTGGGACTCGGACTGAAGCTTTCTTT
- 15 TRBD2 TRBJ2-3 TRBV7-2 CDSSLGLAGGDTQYF TGTGACAGCAGCTTGGGACTAGCGGGGGGAGATACGCAGTATTTT